A single sample gave rise to the 6 T cell receptor beta chains below, sequenced in a study of CD8 T cells in Susac syndrome. Random-hexamer reverse transcription was applied to about 0.5 to 1 ug RNA. TCRdb re-called the immunoSEQ multiplex PCR reads through MiXCR, storing one row per CDR3 protein. The sample includes 230,000 or so distinct CDR3 sequences, around 95% seen only once; the top ten take 0.085% to 0.095%. The material sequenced was CD4+ T cells from PBMCs. The source of these receptors is a human donor with multiple sclerosis.

The gene calls are TRBV14 and TRBJ1-4, with D maybe TRBD1 (5 bases). Trimming took off 4 bases at V and 0 bases at J, with 9 bases between the two ends. The CDR3 is made up of 15 amino acids. CDR1 and CDR2 from the germline V gene are SGHDN and FVKESK. The CDR3 region is CASSRRDATNEKLFF. The CDR3 nucleotides are TGTGCCAGCAGCCGAAGGGACGCAACTAATGAAAAACTGTTTTTT.

The chain combines TRBV7-9 with TRBJ2-4; TRBD2 aligns across 7 bases. V lost 3 bases and J lost 11; bases outside the gene matches: 4. This CDR3 spans 12 amino acids. Germline V lookup: CDR1 SEHNR, CDR2 FQNEAQ (reference sequence). CDR3 protein: CASSLPGGVQYF. The CDR3 bases are TGTGCCAGCAGCTTGCCGGGAGGTGTTCAGTACTTC.

The chain links TRBV10-3 to TRBJ2-7; perhaps TRBD1 as D (7 bases). Trimming removed 8 bases from V and 5 bases from J, with 10 bases in between. The CDR3 totals 11 residues. Germline-derived CDR1 and CDR2 are ENHRY and SYGVKD. The CDR3 region is CAIGGTDEQYF. DNA of the CDR3: TGTGCCATCGGCGGGACAGACGAGCAGTACTTC.

The chain couples TRBV19 to TRBJ2-5; no definite D call. The CDR3 spans 12 residues. Trimming shortened V by 4 bases and J by 3 bases, and 6 bases separated the two germline ends. Germline CDR1 reads LNHDA; CDR2 reads SQIVND (reference sequence). CDR3 bases: TGTGCCAGTAGTACAGAGAAAGAGACCCAGTACTTC. As protein: CASSTEKETQYF.

The chain employs TRBV28 and TRBJ2-2; TRBD1 aligns across 9 bases. Trimming cost V 7 bases and J 4 bases; bases outside gene matches: 13. Germline V gene lookup returns CDR1 MDHEN and CDR2 SYDVKM. This CDR3 spans 17 amino acids. For the CDR3, the DNA is TGTGCCAGCACGACGCGCCCTGGGACAGGGTCCACCGGGGAGCTGTTTTTT. Translating gives CASTTRPGTGSTGELFF.

This sequence joins TRBV30 and TRBJ1-5, with 9 nucleotides matching TRBD1. The CDR3 has 13 amino acids. Germline V lookup: CDR1 GTSNPN, CDR2 SVGIG (reference sequence). Trimming removed 5 bases from V and 4 bases from J; junction bases left unmatched: 3. As DNA, the CDR3 is TGTGCCTGGGGGACAGGGCTTAATCAGCCCCAGCATTTT. Protein: CAWGTGLNQPQHF.